The 18 T cell receptor beta chains in this list originate from one sample, sequenced in a study of T cells in Graves' hyperthyroidism and ophthalmopathy. The CDR3 regions of TCR beta were amplified from RNA transcripts. In the first-round RT-PCR of the TCR CDR3, the HTBI primer set was used. TCRdb re-called the multiplex PCR reads through MiXCR, storing one row per CDR3 protein. The table lists 500,000 to 600,000 distinct CDR3 sequences, just under 20% of them singletons. What was sequenced was blood. The origin of the receptors is a man between 35 and 55 years old with Graves' ophthalmopathy.

A few counts support this clonotype. The CDR3 region is CASSQGVGGAKNIQYF. CDR3 DNA sequence: TGCGCCAGCAGCCAAGGTGTCGGAGGGGCCAAAAACATTCAGTACTTC. This chain uses TRBV4-3 with TRBJ2-4; tentative D call: TRBD2 (6 bases). Germline assignment: CDR1 LGHNA and CDR2 YSLEER. V was cut by 1 base and J by 1 base, with 11 bases left in between. The CDR3 extends over 16 amino acids.

This clonotype came up many times. The chain carries TRBV3-1 and TRBJ2-7, with no clear D. The CDR3 is 13 residues long. Trimming cost V 3 bases and J 1 base, with 7 bases left between them. Germline values: CDR1 LGHDT, CDR2 YNNKEL (reference sequence). In DNA, the CDR3 is TGTGCCAGCAGCCAGACTCCGTCCTACGAGCAGTACTTC. Translated: CASSQTPSYEQYF.

The chain couples TRBV19 to TRBJ1-5, with D perhaps matching TRBD1 (6 bases). There are 14 residues in the CDR3. V gave up 2 bases and J gave up 6 bases, with 11 bases separating them. CDR1 is LNHDA, CDR2 SQIVND, per germline (reference sequence). CDR3 in amino acids: CASSIRGGGQPQHF. CDR3 sequence (DNA): TGTGCCAGTAGTATAAGAGGAGGGGGTCAGCCCCAGCATTTT.

In this sample, this clonotype turned up many times. The chain has TRBV7-6 and TRBJ2-1; TRBD1 matches 10 bases. The CDR3 is made up of 15 amino acids. Per the germline V gene, CDR1 is SGHVS and CDR2 is FNYEAQ. After removal of 3 bases from V and 8 bases from J, the junction contained 7 bases not matched to a gene. In nucleotides, the CDR3 is TGTGCCAGCAGCTTGACAGGGGGCGGGTCGGATGAGCAGTTCTTC. It yields the protein CASSLTGGGSDEQFF.

This clonotype was seen at least ten times. The gene calls are TRBV7-6 and TRBJ2-7; 9 nucleotides match TRBD1. The CDR3 covers 15 residues. J was trimmed by 4 bases and V by 1 base; bases with no gene match: 5. Per germline, CDR1 SGHVS and CDR2 FNYEAQ. The DNA of the CDR3 is TGTGCCAGCAGCTTAGGCCGGGACAGGGAGTACGAGCAGTACTTC. Translating gives CASSLGRDREYEQYF.

Ten or more counts support this clonotype. V and J are TRBV11-2 and TRBJ2-3, with D tentatively TRBD2 (7 bases). This CDR3 region has 16 residues. Trimming shortened V by 1 base and J by 0 bases, and 11 bases separated the two germline ends. Per germline, CDR1 SGHAT and CDR2 FQNNGV. The CDR3 DNA reads as TGTGCCAGCAGCTTAGGGCGGGGGCTGAGCACAGATACGCAGTATTTT. It encodes CASSLGRGLSTDTQYF.

This clonotype was seen more than once but under ten times. The rearrangement joins TRBV3-1 to TRBJ2-1; TRBD2 aligns across 9 bases. Germline CDR1 LGHDT, CDR2 YNNKEL (reference sequence). Unmatched junction bases numbered 8, after V lost 2 bases and J lost 9 bases. The length of the CDR3 is 15 residues. CDR3 protein: CASSQTGTSWGEQFF. DNA for the CDR3: TGTGCCAGCAGCCAAACCGGGACTAGCTGGGGTGAGCAGTTCTTC.

This chain connects TRBV2 to TRBJ2-3; 10 nucleotides line up with TRBD2. The ends lost 8 bases at V and 3 bases at J; junction bases unmatched: 20. The CDR3 is 19 residues long. In germline, CDR1 is SNHLY, CDR2 FYNNEI. The CDR3 protein is CASSARGPDRGLATDTQYF. The CDR3 region has the DNA TGTGCCAGCTCGGCCCGGGGGCCGGACCGGGGACTAGCGACAGATACGCAGTATTTT.

There are a few counts of this clonotype. This CDR3 is CASSTRPGTENPYEQYF. DNA for the CDR3: TGTGCCAGCAGCACCCGCCCCGGGACTGAAAATCCCTACGAGCAGTACTTC. The rearrangement links TRBV7-8 to TRBJ2-7; TRBD2 might be the D (6 bases). The V end was cut by 5 bases, the J end by 2 bases, with 22 bases between. The CDR3 extends over 17 amino acids. Germline CDR1 is SGHVS and CDR2 is FQNEAQ. Full variable domain (remainder filled in from reference TRBV7-8 and TRBJ2-7): GAGVSQSPRYKVAKRGQDVALRCDPISGHVSLFWYQQALGQGPEFLTYFQNEAQLDKSGLPSDRFFAERPEGSVSTLKIQRTQQEDSAVYLCASSTRPGTENPYEQYFGPGTRLTVT.

In its sample, this clonotype was seen a few times. J is TRBJ2-1 and V is TRBV7-9; no definite D call. The germline CDR1 and CDR2 sequences are SEHNR and FQNEAQ (reference sequence). The CDR3 is 14 amino acids. The ends were cut back, 4 bases at V and 10 bases at J, with 17 bases in the middle. The CDR3 DNA follows: TGTGCCAGCAGCTCGTCACTTAGGGCGCTAGAGCAGTTCTTC. This encodes CASSSSLRALEQFF.

This clonotype was recorded many times. The chain combines TRBV7-8 with TRBJ2-1; TRBD2 matches at 7 bases. J gave up 8 bases and V 1 base, and 2 bases lay outside the gene matches. The germline CDR1 and CDR2 sequences are SGHVS and FQNEAQ. This CDR3 region has 13 residues. The CDR3 DNA follows: TGTGCCAGCAGCTTAGGGGGGGGAGATGAGCAGTTCTTC. It yields the protein CASSLGGGDEQFF.

V usage is TRBV24-1 and J usage is TRBJ2-1; D unresolved. The V end lost 3 bases, the J end lost 5 bases, and 13 bases lay between the germline ends. Per germline, CDR1 KGHDR and CDR2 SFDVKD. This CDR3 contains 15 residues. CDR3 nucleotide sequence: TGTGCCACCAGTGATCCCTCGCTATCCCACAATGAGCAGTTCTTC. Translating it yields CATSDPSLSHNEQFF.

This clonotype showed up many times. V is TRBV2 and J is TRBJ2-5; no clear D. V lost 2 bases and J lost 2, with 9 bases in between. Germline V gene lookup returns CDR1 SNHLY and CDR2 FYNNEI. This CDR3 contains 14 residues. The CDR3 DNA follows: TGTGCCAGCAGTGAACAGGCTGGGCAAGAGACCCAGTACTTC. As protein: CASSEQAGQETQYF.

The gene calls are TRBV7-2 and TRBJ2-3; perhaps D is TRBD1 or TRBD2 (6 bases each). This CDR3 has 16 amino acids. Germline V gene lookup returns CDR1 SGHTA and CDR2 FQGNSA. The V gene lost 5 bases and the J gene lost 3 bases, with 18 bases spanning the gap. The CDR3 nucleotides are TGTGCCAGCAGCCGCGGAGGGGCAGGGGAAACAGATACGCAGTATTTT. Encoded protein: CASSRGGAGETDTQYF.

This clonotype was recorded at least ten times. The gene calls are TRBV12-3 or TRBV12-4 and TRBJ2-4, with 11 bases matching TRBD2. This CDR3 is built from 16 residues. Unmatched junction bases numbered 5, after V lost 6 bases and J lost 1 base. CDR3 in DNA: TGTGCCAGCAGCCCCTCTAGCGGGGGGGCCAAAAACATTCAGTACTTC. This translates into CASSPSSGGAKNIQYF.

There are a few counts of this clonotype. The chain joins TRBV7-2 to TRBJ2-5, with 7 bases matching TRBD1. Germline trimming cut 5 bases from V and 2 bases from J; bases unmatched to any gene: 8. The V gene's germline CDR1 is SGHTA and CDR2 FQGNSA. CDR3 length: 15 residues. This chain's CDR3 is CASSLLTGFQETQYF. CDR3 DNA sequence: TGTGCCAGCAGCCTATTGACAGGGTTTCAAGAGACCCAGTACTTC.

The chain couples TRBV4-2 to TRBJ1-2; 7 nucleotides agree with TRBD1. With V trimmed by 0 bases and J by 4 bases, 5 bases remained unmatched. CDR3 length: 15 residues. Germline CDR1 is LGHNA and CDR2 is YNFKEQ. CDR3 residues: CASSQEEGGFYGYTF. In DNA, the CDR3 is TGTGCCAGCAGCCAAGAGGAAGGGGGCTTCTATGGCTACACCTTC.

This clonotype has at least ten counts. The gene calls are TRBV3-1 and TRBJ2-1, with 7 positions matching TRBD2. The J segment lost 4 bases and the V segment lost 4 bases, leaving 7 bases of the junction unmatched. CDR1 and CDR2 (germline): LGHDT, YNNKEL (reference sequence). The CDR3 extends over 15 amino acids. The CDR3 here is CASSLTSVNYNEQFF. The CDR3, as DNA: TGTGCCAGCAGCCTCACTAGCGTCAATTACAATGAGCAGTTCTTC.